This record covers a single T cell receptor (beta chain). This specimen belongs to a study of CD4 T cells in relation to SARS-CoV-2 and coronaviruses. The germline V gene encodes CDR1 MGHRA and CDR2 YSYEKL. V gave up 6 bases and J gave up 8 bases, with 13 bases separating them. The CDR3 loop spans 12 amino acids. CD4+ T cells from unexposed donors were obtained before the COVID-19 pandemic (2011-2018). Naive and memory CD4+ T cell DNA was deep-sequenced without culture. TCRdb keeps only in-frame clones here, not all; method: immunoSEQ multiplex PCR. The top ten hold around 1.7% of the sample, which has about 70,000 clones, about 90% seen once.

This TCR derives from a human donor in good health. The chain recombines TRBV4-1 with TRBJ1-2; tentatively, D is TRBD1 (6 bases). The sample consisted of memory CD4+ T cells from PBMCs. CDR3 nucleotide sequence: TGCGCCAGCAGTCACGCTGGGGGCGGCTACACCTTC. Translated: CASSHAGGGYTF.